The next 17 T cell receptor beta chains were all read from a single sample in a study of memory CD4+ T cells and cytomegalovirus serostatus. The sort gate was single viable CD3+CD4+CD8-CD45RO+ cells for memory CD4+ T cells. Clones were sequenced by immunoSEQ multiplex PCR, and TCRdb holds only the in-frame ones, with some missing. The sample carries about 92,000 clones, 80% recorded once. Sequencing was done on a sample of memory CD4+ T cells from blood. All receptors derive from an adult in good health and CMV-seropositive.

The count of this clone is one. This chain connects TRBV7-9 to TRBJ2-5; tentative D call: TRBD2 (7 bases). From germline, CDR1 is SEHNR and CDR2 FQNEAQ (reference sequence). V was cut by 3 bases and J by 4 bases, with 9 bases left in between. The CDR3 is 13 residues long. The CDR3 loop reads CASSFGGPETQYF. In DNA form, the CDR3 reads TGTGCCAGCAGCTTCGGGGGGCCAGAGACCCAGTACTTC.

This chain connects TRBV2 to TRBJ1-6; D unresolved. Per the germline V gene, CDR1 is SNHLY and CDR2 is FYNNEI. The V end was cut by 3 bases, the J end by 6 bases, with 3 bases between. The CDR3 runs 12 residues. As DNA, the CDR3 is TGTGCCAGCAGTGATACTAATTCACCCCTCCACTTT. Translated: CASSDTNSPLHF. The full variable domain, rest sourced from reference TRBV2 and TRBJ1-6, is EPEVTQTPSHQVTQMGQEVILRCVPISNHLYFYWYRQILGQKVEFLVSFYNNEISEKSEIFDDQFSVERPDGSNFTLKIRSTKLEDSAMYFCASSDTNSPLHFGNGTRLTVT.

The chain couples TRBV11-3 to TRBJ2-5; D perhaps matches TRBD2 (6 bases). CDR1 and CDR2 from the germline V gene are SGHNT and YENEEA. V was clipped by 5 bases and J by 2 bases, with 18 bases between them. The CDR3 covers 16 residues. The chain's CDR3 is CASSRGGGEEQETQYF. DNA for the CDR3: TGTGCCAGCAGCCGAGGAGGCGGGGAAGAGCAAGAGACCCAGTACTTC.

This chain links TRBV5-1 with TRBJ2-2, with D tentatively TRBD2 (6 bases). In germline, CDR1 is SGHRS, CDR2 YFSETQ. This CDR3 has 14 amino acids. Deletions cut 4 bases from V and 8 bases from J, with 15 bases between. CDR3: CASSIGTLGGELFF. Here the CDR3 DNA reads TGCGCCAGCAGCATCGGGACTTTAGGGGGGGAGCTGTTTTTT.

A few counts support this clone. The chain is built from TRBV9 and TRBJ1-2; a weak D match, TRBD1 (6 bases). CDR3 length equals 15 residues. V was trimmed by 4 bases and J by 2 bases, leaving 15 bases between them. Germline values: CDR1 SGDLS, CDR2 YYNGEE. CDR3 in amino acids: CASSTTPTGNYGYTF. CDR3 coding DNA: TGTGCCAGCAGCACCACCCCTACAGGGAACTATGGCTACACCTTC.

The CDR3 reads CSAGTGVHEQYF. The DNA of the CDR3 is TGCAGTGCCGGGACAGGGGTACACGAGCAGTACTTC. The V call is TRBV29-1, the J call TRBJ2-7; 10 bases fit TRBD1. The germline V gene has CDR1 SQVTM and CDR2 ANQGSEA. The CDR3 contains 12 residues.

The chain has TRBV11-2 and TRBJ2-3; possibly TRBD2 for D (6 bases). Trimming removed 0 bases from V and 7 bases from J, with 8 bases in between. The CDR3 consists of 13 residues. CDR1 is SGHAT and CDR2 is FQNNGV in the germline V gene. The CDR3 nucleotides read TGTGCCAGCAGCTTAGATGGGAGGTATACGCAGTATTTT. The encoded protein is CASSLDGRYTQYF. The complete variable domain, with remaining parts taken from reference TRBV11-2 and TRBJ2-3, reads EAGVAQSPRYKIIEKRQSVAFWCNPISGHATLYWYQQILGQGPKLLIQFQNNGVVDDSQLPKDRFSAERLKGVDSTLKIQPAKLEDSAVYLCASSLDGRYTQYFGPGTRLTVL.

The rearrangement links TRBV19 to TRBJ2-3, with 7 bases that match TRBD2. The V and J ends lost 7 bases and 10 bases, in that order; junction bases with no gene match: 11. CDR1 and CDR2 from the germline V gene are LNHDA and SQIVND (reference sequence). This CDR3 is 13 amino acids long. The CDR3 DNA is TGTGCCAGTACCCTTGGGCGGGAGAGGCCGCAGTATTTT. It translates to CASTLGRERPQYF.

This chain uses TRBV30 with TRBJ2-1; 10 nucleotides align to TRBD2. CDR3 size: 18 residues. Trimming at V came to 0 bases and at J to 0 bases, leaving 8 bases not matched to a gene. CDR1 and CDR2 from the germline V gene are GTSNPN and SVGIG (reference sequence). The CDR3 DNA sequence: TGTGCCTGGAGTGTTGGGACTAGCGCCCTCGGCTCCTACAATGAGCAGTTCTTC. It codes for CAWSVGTSALGSYNEQFF.

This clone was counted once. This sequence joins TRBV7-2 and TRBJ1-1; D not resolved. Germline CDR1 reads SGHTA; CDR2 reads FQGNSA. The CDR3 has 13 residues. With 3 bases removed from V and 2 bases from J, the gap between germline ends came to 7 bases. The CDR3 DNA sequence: TGTGCCAGCAGCTTTGCGGTAAACACTGAAGCTTTCTTT. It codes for CASSFAVNTEAFF.

CDR3 loop: CASSQDLGQTTGELFF. CDR3 in DNA: TGCGCCAGCAGCCAAGATTTGGGACAGACCACCGGGGAGCTGTTTTTT. J is TRBJ2-2 and V is TRBV4-3; 7 bases are shared with TRBD1. CDR3 length equals 16 residues. J was trimmed by 4 bases and V by 0 bases; bases with no gene match: 5. Germline V gene lookup returns CDR1 LGHNA and CDR2 YSLEER.

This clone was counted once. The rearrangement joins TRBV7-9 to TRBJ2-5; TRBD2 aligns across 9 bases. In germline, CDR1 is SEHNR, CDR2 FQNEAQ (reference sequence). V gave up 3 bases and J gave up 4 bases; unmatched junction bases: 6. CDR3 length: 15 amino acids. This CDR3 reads CASSLHRAGGETQYF. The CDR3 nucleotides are TGTGCCAGCAGCTTGCATCGAGCGGGAGGAGAGACCCAGTACTTC. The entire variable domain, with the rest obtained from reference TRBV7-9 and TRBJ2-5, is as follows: DTGVSQNPRHKITKRGQNVTFRCDPISEHNRLYWYRQTLGQGPEFLTYFQNEAQLEKSRLLSDRFSAERPKGSFSTLEIQRTEQGDSAMYLCASSLHRAGGETQYFGPGTRLLVL.

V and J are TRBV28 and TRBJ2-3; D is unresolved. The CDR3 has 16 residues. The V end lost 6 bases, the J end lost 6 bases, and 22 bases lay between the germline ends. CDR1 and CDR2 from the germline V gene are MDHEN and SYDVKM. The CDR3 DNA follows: TGTGCCAGCAGCCCCTCGGTCGGCGGATTGGGGGATACGCAGTATTTT. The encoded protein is CASSPSVGGLGDTQYF.

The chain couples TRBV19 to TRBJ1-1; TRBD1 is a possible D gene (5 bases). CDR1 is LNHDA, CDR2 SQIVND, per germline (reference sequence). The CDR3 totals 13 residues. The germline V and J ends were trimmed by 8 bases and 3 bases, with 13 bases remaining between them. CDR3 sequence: CASSQGWDTEAFF. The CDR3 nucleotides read TGTGCCAGTTCCCAGGGCTGGGACACTGAAGCTTTCTTT.

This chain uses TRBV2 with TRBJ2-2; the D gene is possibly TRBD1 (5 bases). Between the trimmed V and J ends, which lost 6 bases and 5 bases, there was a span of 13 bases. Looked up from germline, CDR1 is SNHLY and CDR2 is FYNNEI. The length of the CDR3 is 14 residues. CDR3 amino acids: CASRPQGRTGELFF. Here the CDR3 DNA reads TGTGCCAGCAGGCCGCAGGGCCGGACCGGGGAGCTGTTTTTT.

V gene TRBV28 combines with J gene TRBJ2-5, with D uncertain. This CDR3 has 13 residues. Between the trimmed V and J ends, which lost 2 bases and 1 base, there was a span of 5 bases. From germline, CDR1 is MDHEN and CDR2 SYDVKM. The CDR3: CASSLQPQETQYF. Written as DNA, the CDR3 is TGTGCCAGCAGTTTACAGCCCCAAGAGACCCAGTACTTC.

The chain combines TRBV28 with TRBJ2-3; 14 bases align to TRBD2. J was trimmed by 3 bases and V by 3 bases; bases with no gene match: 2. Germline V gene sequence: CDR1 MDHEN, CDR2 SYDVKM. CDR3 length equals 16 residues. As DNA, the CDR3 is TGTGCCAGCAGTTTGGGACTAGCGGGAGAGACAGATACGCAGTATTTT. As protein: CASSLGLAGETDTQYF.